These 19 T cell receptor beta chains came from one sample sequenced in a study of neurological immune-mediated disorders. TCRdb redid the calling of the 5' RACE reads with MiXCR, one entry per CDR3 protein. The sample carries about 87,000 distinct CDR3 sequences, around 3.5% recorded once. Sequencing was done on a sample of PBMCs. The source is a woman between 50 and 59 years old with multiple sclerosis.

This clonotype was seen many times. CDR3 sequence reads: CASSKTTLEQFF. Here the CDR3 DNA reads TGTGCCAGCAGTAAAACTACACTGGAGCAGTTCTTC. The V and J genes are TRBV6-1 and TRBJ2-1, with D uncertain. Trimming pared 5 bases from V and 10 bases from J, leaving 12 bases between. This CDR3 has 12 amino acids. The V gene's germline CDR1 is MNHNS and CDR2 SASEGT.

At least ten counts were recorded for this clonotype. The chain couples TRBV7-9 to TRBJ2-7, with D maybe TRBD1 (6 bases). The V and J ends lost 5 bases and 2 bases respectively, with 13 bases between them. CDR1 SEHNR and CDR2 FQNEAQ come from the germline V gene (reference sequence). This CDR3 has 14 residues. The CDR3 DNA is TGTGCCAGCAGCCCCCTTGGGGGCACCTACGAGCAGTACTTC. Amino acids: CASSPLGGTYEQYF.

The rearrangement joins TRBV7-6 to TRBJ2-2; 9 nucleotides align to TRBD2. V was clipped by 2 bases and J by 3 bases; unmatched bases: 4. This CDR3 contains 16 residues. Germline CDR1 is SGHVS and CDR2 is FNYEAQ. CDR3: CASSLWVAGDTGELFF. In DNA form, the CDR3 reads TGTGCCAGCAGCTTATGGGTAGCGGGGGACACCGGGGAGCTGTTTTTT.

The table lists this clonotype with many counts. V usage is TRBV5-1 and J usage is TRBJ2-2; D is unclear. V dropped 0 bases and J dropped 6 bases, with 9 bases sitting between them. The CDR3 sequence is 14 residues long. Germline CDR1 and CDR2: SGHRS and YFSETQ. The CDR3 region is CASSLADEAGELFF. The CDR3 region has the DNA TGCGCCAGCAGCTTGGCCGATGAGGCCGGGGAGCTGTTTTTT.

This clonotype has ten or more counts. The chain links TRBV6-1 to TRBJ2-7, with 9 positions matching TRBD1. V trimming: 2 bases; J trimming: 2 bases; junction bases outside the gene matches: 4. CDR1 is MNHNS, CDR2 SASEGT, per germline. The CDR3 runs 15 residues. As DNA, the CDR3 is TGTGCCAGCAGTGAATTGGACAGGGGCCCCTACGAGCAGTACTTC. This translates into CASSELDRGPYEQYF.

This clonotype was picked up many times. The CDR3 DNA follows: TGCAGCGTTGAAGGGGGGATTGCAACTAATGAAAAACTGTTTTTT. It codes for CSVEGGIATNEKLFF. V usage is TRBV29-1 and J usage is TRBJ1-4, with D possibly matching TRBD1 (5 bases). V lost 1 base to trimming and J lost 0 bases, with 9 bases between them. The CDR3 covers 15 residues. Per the germline V gene, CDR1 is SQVTM and CDR2 is ANQGSEA.

This clonotype was observed at least ten times. CDR3 sequence reads: CASSPPGGRNNEQFF. The DNA of the CDR3 is TGTGCCAGCAGTCCCCCTGGCGGGAGGAACAATGAGCAGTTCTTC. V and J are TRBV6-2 or TRBV6-3 and TRBJ2-1, with 8 bases lining up with TRBD2. J gave up 5 bases and V 5 bases, and 8 bases lay outside the gene matches. There are 15 residues in the CDR3. Germline V gives CDR1 MNHEY, CDR2 SVGEGT.

This clonotype was recorded at least ten times. The CDR3 region is CASSPSYGTVYTEAFF. The CDR3 DNA sequence: TGTGCCAGCAGCCCATCCTACGGGACCGTTTACACTGAAGCTTTCTTT. The chain has TRBV9 and TRBJ1-1; D perhaps matches TRBD1 (5 bases). Germline lookup yields CDR1 SGDLS and CDR2 YYNGEE. The CDR3 loop spans 16 amino acids. Trimming left V 4 bases short and J 3 bases short, with 19 bases between.

This clonotype was observed many times. V and J are TRBV5-1 and TRBJ2-1; 9 nucleotides match TRBD1. The V gene's germline CDR1 is SGHRS and CDR2 YFSETQ. After removal of 5 bases from V and 4 bases from J, the junction contained 7 bases not matched to a gene. The CDR3 has 15 residues. The CDR3 DNA follows: TGCGCCAGCAGTATGGGACAGGGAATTTACAATGAGCAGTTCTTC. Amino acid sequence: CASSMGQGIYNEQFF.

This clonotype was recorded at least ten times. CDR3 amino acids: CASSLDPPSETQYF. In DNA, the CDR3 is TGCGCCAGCAGCTTGGATCCGCCCAGTGAGACCCAGTACTTC. The chain has TRBV5-1 and TRBJ2-5, with unresolved D. Looked up from germline, CDR1 is SGHRS and CDR2 is YFSETQ. CDR3 length: 14 residues. V dropped 0 bases and J dropped 5 bases, with 11 bases sitting between them.

This clonotype was detected only a few times. This rearrangement joins TRBV5-1 to TRBJ2-5; 13 bases fit TRBD2. Germline V CDR1 and CDR2: SGHRS, YFSETQ. J gave up 7 bases and V 4 bases, and 7 bases lay outside the gene matches. The CDR3 is 15 amino acids. The CDR3 DNA sequence: TGCGCCAGCAGCCGGACTAGCGGGGGACTTGGGACCCAGTACTTC. Encoded protein: CASSRTSGGLGTQYF.

This clonotype was counted many times. CDR3 amino acids: CASSSHWTGVTDTQYF. As DNA, the CDR3 is TGTGCCAGCAGCTCACACTGGACAGGGGTCACAGATACGCAGTATTTT. This rearrangement joins TRBV7-9 to TRBJ2-3; 9 bases are shared with TRBD1. Germline trimming cut 4 bases from V and 2 bases from J; bases unmatched to any gene: 7. This CDR3 has 16 residues. CDR1 is SEHNR and CDR2 is FQNEAQ in the germline V gene (reference sequence).

This clonotype came up many times. The chain recombines TRBV12-3 or TRBV12-4 with TRBJ1-1; D unclear. The CDR3 length is 14 residues. V was clipped by 3 bases and J by 0 bases, with 8 bases between them. The CDR3, as DNA: TGTGCCAGCAGTTTTCAGGAGATGAACACTGAAGCTTTCTTT. Translation: CASSFQEMNTEAFF.

At least ten counts were recorded for this clonotype. The chain combines TRBV6-2 or TRBV6-3 with TRBJ1-1; unclear D gene. There are 12 residues in the CDR3. Germline loops: CDR1 MNHEY, CDR2 SVGEGT. V was shortened by 6 bases and J by 7 bases, with 12 bases between the two germline ends. The CDR3 DNA reads as TGTGCCAGCAGCCCTATCATCAATGAAGCTTTCTTT. This gives the protein CASSPIINEAFF.

This clonotype was recorded at least ten times. The chain employs TRBV9 and TRBJ2-3; 9 bases map to TRBD2. The CDR3 loop spans 14 amino acids. V shed 5 bases and J 4 bases; nucleotides not matched to a gene: 5. Germline V CDR1 and CDR2: SGDLS, YYNGEE. CDR3 sequence (DNA): TGTGCCAGCAGTGGTAGCGGGGGCGCAGATACGCAGTATTTT. Protein sequence: CASSGSGGADTQYF.

This clonotype was recorded at least ten times. The chain joins TRBV5-6 to TRBJ2-1; 9 bases line up with TRBD2. The CDR3 extends over 14 amino acids. Per germline, CDR1 SGHDT and CDR2 YYEEEE. With V trimmed by 4 bases and J by 6 bases, 5 bases remained unmatched. The CDR3 is CASSRLAGLNEQFF. The CDR3 DNA reads TGTGCCAGCAGCCGTCTAGCGGGGCTCAATGAGCAGTTCTTC.

This clonotype was seen many times. This chain connects TRBV20-1 to TRBJ2-2; 7 nucleotides agree with TRBD1. The length of the CDR3 is 15 residues. Unmatched junction bases numbered 6, after V lost 0 bases and J lost 5 bases. Germline CDR1 and CDR2: DFQATT and SNEGSKA (reference sequence). The CDR3 nucleotides are TGCAGTGCTAGAGATACAGGGGTTGGAACCGGGGAGCTGTTTTTT. It translates to CSARDTGVGTGELFF.

In its sample, this clonotype was seen many times. The J gene is TRBJ2-2, the V gene TRBV12-5, with 9 nucleotides matching TRBD1. V lost 1 base to trimming and J lost 6 bases; unmatched junction nucleotides: 6. CDR1 LGHNT and CDR2 FRNRAP come from the germline V gene. The CDR3 runs 16 residues. The CDR3 sequence is CASGLAGTGSAGELFF. The CDR3 nucleotides are TGTGCTAGTGGTTTGGCCGGGACAGGGTCCGCCGGGGAGCTGTTTTTT.

This clonotype was observed many times. The CDR3: CASSTSRGGAETQYF. The CDR3 DNA sequence: TGTGCCAGCAGTACCTCGCGCGGGGGGGCGGAGACCCAGTACTTC. This chain joins TRBV27 and TRBJ2-5, with 9 bases aligning to TRBD2. The CDR3 loop spans 15 amino acids. V shed 5 bases and J 5 bases; nucleotides not matched to a gene: 9. CDR1 and CDR2 from the germline V gene are MNHEY and SMNVEV (reference sequence).